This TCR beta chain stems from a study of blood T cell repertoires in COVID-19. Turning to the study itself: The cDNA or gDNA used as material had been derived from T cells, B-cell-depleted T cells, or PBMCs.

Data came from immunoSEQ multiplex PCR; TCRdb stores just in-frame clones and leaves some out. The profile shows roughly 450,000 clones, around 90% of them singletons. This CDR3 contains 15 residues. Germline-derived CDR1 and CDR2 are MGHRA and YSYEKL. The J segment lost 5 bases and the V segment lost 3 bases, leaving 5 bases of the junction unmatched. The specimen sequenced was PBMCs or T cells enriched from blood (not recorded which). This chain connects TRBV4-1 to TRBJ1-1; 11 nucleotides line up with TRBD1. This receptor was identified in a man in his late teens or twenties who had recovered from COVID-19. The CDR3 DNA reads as TGCGCCAGCAGCCACGGACAGGGGGCAGGGACTGAAGCTTTCTTT. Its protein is CASSHGQGAGTEAFF.